The T cell receptor beta chain under discussion was sequenced for a study of blood T cell repertoires in COVID-19. Study context: The United States, Italy and Spain were the sources of the acute and convalescent COVID-19 samples.

Details on this clone: The junction departs from the called germline gene at one end, perhaps through a read error.

Here immunoSEQ multiplex PCR was the method, and the copy in TCRdb shows in-frame clones only, minus some. The data show roughly 270,000 clones, around 85% seen once. CDR1 is SSHAT, CDR2 FNYEAQ, per germline (reference sequence). This CDR3 spans 16 amino acids. Material for sequencing was peripheral blood. The sequence derives from a man aged 50-59 years with active or convalescent COVID-19. The J gene is TRBJ1-2, the V gene TRBV7-7; D gene uncertain. Here the CDR3 DNA reads TGTGCTAGCAGCTTAGCCCAGGTCAGACCTAACTATGGCTACACCTTC. Amino acid sequence: CASSLAQVRPNYGYTF.